The sequence of this TCR beta chain was determined in a study of blood T cell repertoires in COVID-19 (dated by TCRdb to 2018 to 2020). With respect to the entire study: The collaborator samples originated in the United States, Italy and Spain and spanned the acute and convalescent phases of COVID-19. The material from the prospective study consisted of cDNA or gDNA derived from T cells, B-cell-depleted T cells, or PBMCs. Subjects who had been exposed to COVID-19, were actively infected with it, or had recovered from it provided the deeply sampled blood TCRbeta repertoires that made up the dataset. The repertoires were released in a freely available public database meant as a resource for research on the immune response to SARS-CoV-2. Samples were obtained from the ongoing ImmuneRACE study (first 160 participants) and from 1,200 or so subjects provided by 6 global collaborators. Sample metadata almost always included a de-identified subject ID, COVID-19 status, age in years and sex. Where HLA class I and class II types were available, the types were taken from metadata supplied by the sample provider, not from assay-based typing.

Only one count was recorded for this clone. Its antigen is currently not known. There are no base qualities to consult, and no much larger clone falls within one base. TCRbeta CDR3 regions were amplified from genomic DNA by means of the immunoSEQ Assay, a bias-controlled multiplex PCR. Per the authors' processing: Nucleated cell counts per sample were estimated from amplification of reference gene primers within the assay. To quantify the absolute abundance of each unique TCRbeta CDR3 rearrangement, sequence reads were collapsed and filtered. For each sample, productive Simpson clonality was calculated as the square root of Simpson's diversity index over productive rearrangements. Here the immuneACCESS table is served through TCRdb, limited to in-frame sequences with V and J called. Missing clones are a known gap in these copies; in checked studies unresolved V genes cover under half, and the rest lacks a known reason. Clone size and V and J calls were adopted from that table, with D and trimming inferred from the DNA. The table for this sample lists 200,000 to 250,000 clones; about 90% of them were counted only once. The ten largest clonotypes hold approximately 15% of the sample.

Paper-wide results and their limitations: The quantity of clinical and demographic metadata differed by source and by participant and was supplied without curation.

Clipping removes 0 bases from V and 2 bases from J, with 5 as the unmatched junction base count. The germline V gene specifies WSHSY as CDR1 and SAAADI as CDR2. Reading from cysteine to phenylalanine, the CDR3 counts 16 amino acids. Just CDR3 DNA is preserved here, 48 bases in frame from base 1. Enrolling through a virtual design, the prospective study's participants ranged in age from about 18 to 89 years and lived across about two dozen United States geographic areas. In the prospective study, participants were assigned to cohorts based on the clinical history participants reported in a screening survey and a study questionnaire. Exposed participants were defined as having been in contact with someone with a PCR-confirmed or clinician-diagnosed COVID-19 case within 2 weeks of study entry. Mobile phlebotomists in the prospective study collected whole blood, serum and a nasopharyngeal or oropharyngeal swab from every participant. Participants in the prospective study had the option to provide additional blood draws and questionnaires over a 2-month period. Prospective study blood samples were shipped either frozen or at room temperature before DNA extraction.

Sample: PBMCs or T cells enriched from blood (not recorded which). The TCR comes from a man between 25 and 39 years old who had been exposed to COVID-19. This receptor chain uses TRBV10-2 and TRBJ2-3, and 7 junction bases match TRBD2. The nucleotide sequence reads as follows: TGCGCCAGCAGTGAGTCGGGGGACTACCCCACAGATACGCAGTATTTT. This encodes CASSESGDYPTDTQYF.